Each of the 29 T cell receptor beta chains below was sequenced from the same sample in a study of graft-versus-host responses after intestinal transplantation. TCRdb's table, derived via immunoSEQ multiplex PCR, lists solely in-frame clones and lacks some. The table has 75,000 to 100,000 clones, about 93% seen once; the top ten hold 16%. Sequenced here: PBMCs, sampled around 450 days after intestinal transplant. The origin of the receptors is a human patient who received an intestinal transplant, so some T cells may come from the graft donor.

The rearrangement uses TRBV6-5 and TRBJ2-1, with D maybe TRBD1 (6 bases). Trimming removed 5 bases at V and 0 bases at J, with 8 bases between. Germline values: CDR1 MNHEY, CDR2 SVGAGI. CDR3 length: 14 amino acids. CDR3 bases: TGTGCCAGCAGTATACAGGGCTCCTACAATGAGCAGTTCTTC. This encodes CASSIQGSYNEQFF.

This clone was detected only once. V gene TRBV4-2 combines with J gene TRBJ1-5, with 9 bases identical to TRBD1. In germline, CDR1 is LGHNA, CDR2 YNFKEQ. V lost 0 bases to trimming and J lost 3 bases; unmatched junction nucleotides: 9. The CDR3 totals 18 residues. CDR3 DNA sequence: TGTGCCAGCAGCCAAGAGGACCCAAGGACAGGGGACAATCAGCCCCAGCATTTT. It is translated as CASSQEDPRTGDNQPQHF.

Only one count was recorded for this clone. One end of the junction does not line up with germline, which may come from a read error. This sequence joins TRBV12-5 and TRBJ2-6; a possible D gene is TRBD2 (6 bases). Looked up from germline, CDR1 is LGHNT and CDR2 is FRNRAP. The length of the CDR3 is 17 residues. The chain's CDR3 is CASGLVLRDSGANVPTF. The DNA of the CDR3 is TGTGCTAGTGGTTTGGTACTAAGGGACTCTGGGGCCAACGTCCCGACTTTC.

The V gene is TRBV5-1, the J gene TRBJ2-2, with a possible D match to TRBD2 (6 bases). The length of the CDR3 is 17 residues. Germline values: CDR1 SGHRS, CDR2 YFSETQ. Trimming removed 0 bases at V and 0 bases at J, with 12 bases between. The DNA for the CDR3 is TGCGCCAGCAGCTTGGCGGGGGACCCCGCGAACACCGGGGAGCTGTTTTTT. Its protein product is CASSLAGDPANTGELFF.

The J gene is TRBJ1-6, the V gene TRBV21-1. TRBV21-1 is assigned pseudogene status. The CDR3 is 12 amino acids. CDR3 residues: CASSKNNSPLHF. The CDR3 coding sequence is TGTGCCAGCAGCAAAAATAATTCACCCCTCCACTTT.

The J gene is TRBJ2-7, the V gene TRBV5-1, with 14 bases that match TRBD2. With 3 bases clipped from V and 5 bases from J, the junction kept 4 bases outside the gene matches. The germline CDR1 and CDR2 sequences are SGHRS and YFSETQ. The CDR3 sequence is 15 residues long. The CDR3 DNA reads as TGCGCCAGCAGCTCTGGACTAGCGGGGGGCCACGAGCAGTACTTC. It yields the protein CASSSGLAGGHEQYF.

The chain carries TRBV15 and TRBJ1-1; D might be TRBD1 (6 bases). CDR1 and CDR2 from the germline V gene are LNHNV and YYDKDF (reference sequence). This CDR3 contains 17 residues. V was trimmed by 0 bases and J by 4 bases, leaving 18 bases between them. The DNA of the CDR3 is TGTGCCACCAGCAGAGATGTTGGGGCAGGGGCTCGCACTGAAGCTTTCTTT. Its translation is CATSRDVGAGARTEAFF.

Worth noting for this clone: One end of the junction fails to match germline, which may point to a read error. The chain links TRBV5-1 to TRBJ1-1, with 7 bases aligning to TRBD1. Looked up from germline, CDR1 is SGHRS and CDR2 is YFSETQ. The CDR3 spans 15 residues. CDR3 residues: CASSLGGTANTETFF. The CDR3 DNA follows: TGCGCCAGCAGCTTGGGGGGGACAGCCAACACTGAAACTTTCTTT.

The V gene is TRBV7-2, the J gene TRBJ2-7; no definite D call. The CDR3 consists of 11 residues. V dropped 8 bases and J dropped 6 bases, with 11 bases sitting between them. The germline V gene encodes CDR1 SGHTA and CDR2 FQGNSA. The CDR3 loop reads CASPLGTEQYF. The CDR3 DNA reads as TGTGCCAGCCCGCTAGGAACCGAGCAGTACTTC.

In this sample, this clone turned up a few times. This rearrangement joins TRBV19 to TRBJ1-1, with D hard to call. V lost 5 bases to trimming and J lost 2 bases, with 9 bases between them. The V gene's germline CDR1 is LNHDA and CDR2 SQIVND (reference sequence). The CDR3 runs to 13 residues. CDR3 bases: TGTGCCAGTAGTCCGGACGGAAACACTGAAGCTTTCTTT. It is translated as CASSPDGNTEAFF.

The chain has TRBV6-1 and TRBJ1-2; D perhaps matches TRBD1 (6 bases). The CDR3 runs 13 residues. Germline CDR1 is MNHNS and CDR2 is SASEGT. V was shortened by 3 bases and J by 8 bases, with 13 bases between the two germline ends. CDR3 protein: CASSDLDSKGYTF. The CDR3 DNA reads as TGTGCCAGCAGTGACCTGGACAGTAAGGGCTACACCTTC.

J is TRBJ2-7 and V is TRBV7-8; no firm D call. This CDR3 region has 11 residues. Germline assignment: CDR1 SGHVS and CDR2 FQNEAQ. V lost 5 bases to trimming and J lost 4 bases, with 6 bases between them. The CDR3 sequence is CASSKDYEQYF. The CDR3 region has the DNA TGTGCCAGCAGCAAAGATTACGAGCAGTACTTC.

V is TRBV6-1 and J is TRBJ2-5, with TRBD2 matching over 10 bases. Losses at the gene ends were 5 bases for V and 1 base for J; bases not matched to a gene: 4. The CDR3 loop spans 15 amino acids. From germline, CDR1 is MNHNS and CDR2 SASEGT. The CDR3 DNA sequence: TGTGCCAGCAGTATAGTAGCGGGGGGCCAAGAGACCCAGTACTTC. It specifies CASSIVAGGQETQYF.

V usage is TRBV11-1 and J usage is TRBJ2-1, with D unresolved. V shed 5 bases and J shed 10 bases, with 18 bases lying between them. The germline V gene encodes CDR1 SGHAT and CDR2 FQDESV (reference sequence). This CDR3 has 14 amino acids. CDR3 in DNA: TGTGCCAGCAGCACCGCCCCCCAATACGGGGAGCAGTTCTTC. Translation gives CASSTAPQYGEQFF.

The chain recombines TRBV9 with TRBJ1-6; the match to TRBD1 covers 7 bases. Germline V lookup: CDR1 SGDLS, CDR2 YYNGEE. With 6 bases clipped from V and 6 bases from J, the junction kept 6 bases outside the gene matches. This CDR3 comprises 14 residues. The CDR3 loop is CASTRDSFNSPLHF. The DNA of the CDR3 is TGTGCCAGCACCCGGGACAGCTTTAATTCACCCCTCCACTTT.

The rearrangement uses TRBV7-6 and TRBJ1-5; D might be TRBD1 (6 bases). Trimming took 5 bases from V and 0 from J, leaving 11 bases between them. This CDR3 is 15 amino acids long. In germline, CDR1 is SGHVS, CDR2 FNYEAQ. The CDR3 nucleotides read TGTGCCAGCAGCCACAGGGTCGGTAGCAATCAGCCCCAGCATTTT. It codes for CASSHRVGSNQPQHF.

Remarks on this clone: One end of the junction fails to match germline, which may point to a read error. V is TRBV7-7 and J is TRBJ2-2; 8 nucleotides line up with TRBD1. CDR3 length equals 15 residues. The V gene's germline CDR1 is SSHAT and CDR2 FNYEAQ (reference sequence). Here the CDR3 reads CASSWSRGQAGELFF. In DNA form, the CDR3 reads TGTGCTAGCAGCTGGAGCAGGGGGCAGGCCGGGGAGCTGTTTTTT.

This chain uses TRBV7-5 with TRBJ2-3; the D call in the table, TRBD2, was not verified against the DNA. TRBV7-5 is a documented pseudogene. The CDR3 consists of 12 residues. The CDR3 protein is CARSLPTDTQYF. CDR3 in DNA: TGTGCCAGAAGCTTACCTACAGATACGCAGTATTTT.

The gene calls are TRBV7-9 and TRBJ2-5, with D possibly matching TRBD2 (7 bases). V lost 3 bases and J lost 1, with 15 bases in between. This CDR3 is 16 amino acids long. Germline CDR1 and CDR2: SEHNR and FQNEAQ (reference sequence). The DNA for the CDR3 is TGTGCCAGCAGCTTTATGGCGGGGGCCGGCCAAGAGACCCAGTACTTC. This translates into CASSFMAGAGQETQYF.

The chain combines TRBV7-2 with TRBJ2-4; 9 bases match TRBD2. Germline assignment: CDR1 SGHTA and CDR2 FQGNSA. The CDR3 consists of 16 residues. V shed 5 bases, J shed 6 bases, and the junction held 11 bases outside the gene matches. This chain's CDR3 is CASSPNGGGAVNIQYF. The CDR3, as DNA: TGTGCCAGCAGCCCCAACGGCGGGGGGGCGGTAAACATTCAGTACTTC.

This clone was observed once. The chain couples TRBV18 to TRBJ1-3; TRBD1 matches at 7 bases. Germline V gene data show CDR1 as KGHSH and CDR2 as LQKENI. The CDR3 totals 16 residues. Unmatched junction bases numbered 8, after V lost 5 bases and J lost 1 base. The CDR3 here is CASSADATGSGNTIYF. The CDR3 DNA sequence: TGTGCCAGCTCAGCAGACGCGACAGGGTCTGGAAACACCATATATTTT.

The rearrangement uses TRBV15 and TRBJ1-1; D unclear. This CDR3 is built from 12 residues. Germline V gene data show CDR1 as LNHNV and CDR2 as YYDKDF (reference sequence). Trimming removed 0 bases at V and 4 bases at J, with 3 bases between. CDR3 region: CATSRESTEAFF. The CDR3 bases are TGTGCCACCAGCAGAGAGAGCACTGAAGCTTTCTTT.

V usage is TRBV7-3 and J usage is TRBJ2-1; 10 bases align to TRBD2. V was pared by 0 bases and J by 8 bases, with 4 bases of the junction left unmatched. This CDR3 spans 15 amino acids. The germline CDR1 and CDR2 sequences are SGHTA and FQGTGA. The CDR3 loop is CASSLTSGGAHEQFF. The CDR3 DNA reads TGTGCCAGCAGCTTAACCAGCGGGGGGGCCCATGAGCAGTTCTTC. The variable domain in full, completed from reference TRBV7-3 and TRBJ2-1, reads GAGVSQTPSNKVTEKGKYVELRCDPISGHTALYWYRQSLGQGPEFLIYFQGTGAADDSGLPNDRFFAVRPEGSVSTLKIQRTERGDSAVYLCASSLTSGGAHEQFFGPGTRLTVL.

The sample holds one count of this clone. The chain employs TRBV6-1 and TRBJ1-1, with D possibly being TRBD1 (6 bases). The CDR3 runs to 15 residues. Trimming shortened V by 2 bases and J by 6 bases, and 16 bases separated the two germline ends. Germline assignment: CDR1 MNHNS and CDR2 SASEGT. DNA of the CDR3: TGTGCCAGCAGTGAATGGGGTCAGGGGAGGGCTGAAGCTTTCTTT. It yields the protein CASSEWGQGRAEAFF.

This clone came up a few times. The chain has TRBV6-1 and TRBJ1-2; maybe TRBD1 (5 bases). V gave up 7 bases and J gave up 4 bases, with 19 bases separating them. Germline CDR1 reads MNHNS; CDR2 reads SASEGT. The CDR3 runs 15 residues. CDR3: CASTGAALGSYGYTF. The CDR3 DNA is TGTGCCAGCACCGGGGCCGCCTTGGGGTCCTATGGCTACACCTTC.

The chain uses TRBV10-2 and TRBJ1-2; D gene unclear. Germline CDR1 is WSHSY and CDR2 is SAAADI. The CDR3 is 13 amino acids. V was clipped by 7 bases and J by 6 bases, with 15 bases between them. For the CDR3, the DNA is TGCGCCAGCAACAGTGGGCCCTACAATGGCTACACCTTC. Translating gives CASNSGPYNGYTF.

The chain employs TRBV20-1 and TRBJ2-7, with D possibly TRBD2 on 5 matching bases. There are 11 residues in the CDR3. The germline CDR1 and CDR2 sequences are DFQATT and SNEGSKA (reference sequence). V was shortened by 1 base and J by 6 bases, with 7 bases between the two germline ends. CDR3 coding DNA: TGCAGTGCTAGAGGTGGGAGCGAGCAGTACTTC. Encoded protein: CSARGGSEQYF.

This chain uses TRBV13 with TRBJ1-1, with no clear D. The germline V gene has CDR1 PRHDT and CDR2 FYEKMQ (reference sequence). V was shortened by 5 bases and J by 5 bases, with 15 bases between the two germline ends. This CDR3 region has 14 residues. CDR3 amino acids: CASSPYQSGTEAFF. Here the CDR3 DNA reads TGTGCCAGCAGCCCATACCAATCTGGTACTGAAGCTTTCTTT.

The J gene is TRBJ1-5, the V gene TRBV5-1; 12 bases are shared with TRBD1. The germline V gene has CDR1 SGHRS and CDR2 YFSETQ. Trimming cost V 4 bases and J 5 bases; bases outside gene matches: 4. The CDR3 runs to 15 residues. The CDR3 spells CASSLGTGGYQPQHF. The CDR3 DNA sequence: TGCGCCAGCAGCCTGGGGACAGGGGGCTATCAGCCCCAGCATTTT.